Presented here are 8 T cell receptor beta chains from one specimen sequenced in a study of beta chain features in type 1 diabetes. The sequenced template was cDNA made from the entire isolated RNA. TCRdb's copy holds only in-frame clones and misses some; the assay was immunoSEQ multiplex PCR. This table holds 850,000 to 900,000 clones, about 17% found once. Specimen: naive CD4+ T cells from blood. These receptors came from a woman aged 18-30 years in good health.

CDR3: CASSLSRRGQDEQFF. The CDR3 DNA reads TGTGCCAGCAGCTTATCCCGCAGGGGGCAGGATGAGCAGTTCTTC. The chain couples TRBV7-8 to TRBJ2-1; 8 positions agree with TRBD1. Germline V CDR1 and CDR2: SGHVS, FQNEAQ. After removal of 2 bases from V and 8 bases from J, the junction contained 8 bases not matched to a gene. The CDR3 spans 15 residues.

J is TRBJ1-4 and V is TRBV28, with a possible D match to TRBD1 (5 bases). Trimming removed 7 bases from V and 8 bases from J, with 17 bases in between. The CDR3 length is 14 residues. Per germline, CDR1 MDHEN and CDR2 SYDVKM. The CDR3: CASTQGGSGEKLFF. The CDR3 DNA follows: TGTGCCAGCACCCAGGGCGGTAGTGGGGAAAAACTGTTTTTT.

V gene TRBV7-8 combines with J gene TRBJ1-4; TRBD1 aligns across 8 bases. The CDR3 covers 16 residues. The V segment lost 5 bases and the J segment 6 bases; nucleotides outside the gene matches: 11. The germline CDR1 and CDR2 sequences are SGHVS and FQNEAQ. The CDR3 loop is CASSIFRDRLYEKLFF. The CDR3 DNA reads TGTGCCAGCAGCATTTTCCGGGACAGGCTGTATGAAAAACTGTTTTTT.

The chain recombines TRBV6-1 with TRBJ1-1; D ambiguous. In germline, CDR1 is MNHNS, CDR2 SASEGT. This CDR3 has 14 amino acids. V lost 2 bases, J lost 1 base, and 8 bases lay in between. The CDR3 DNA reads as TGTGCCAGCAGTGAATTAGCCGGGAACACTGAAGCTTTCTTT. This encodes CASSELAGNTEAFF.

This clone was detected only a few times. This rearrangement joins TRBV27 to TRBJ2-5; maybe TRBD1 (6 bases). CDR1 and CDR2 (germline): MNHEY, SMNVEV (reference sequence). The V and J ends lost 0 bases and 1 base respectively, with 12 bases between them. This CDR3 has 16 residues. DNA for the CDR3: TGTGCCAGCAGTTTATCCAGGGGCCCCCCCCAAGAGACCCAGTACTTC. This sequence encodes CASSLSRGPPQETQYF.

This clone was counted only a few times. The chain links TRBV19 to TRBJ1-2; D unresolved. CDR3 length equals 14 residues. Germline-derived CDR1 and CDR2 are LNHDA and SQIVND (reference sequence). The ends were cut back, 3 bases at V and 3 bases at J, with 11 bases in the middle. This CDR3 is CASSILGDDYGYTF. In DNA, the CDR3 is TGTGCCAGTAGTATCCTCGGGGATGACTATGGCTACACCTTC.

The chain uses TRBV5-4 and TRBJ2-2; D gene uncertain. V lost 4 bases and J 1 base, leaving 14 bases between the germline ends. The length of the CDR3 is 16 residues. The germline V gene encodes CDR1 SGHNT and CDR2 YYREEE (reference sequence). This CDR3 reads CASSQGAIQNTGELFF. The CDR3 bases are TGTGCCAGCAGCCAAGGAGCTATCCAGAACACCGGGGAGCTGTTTTTT.

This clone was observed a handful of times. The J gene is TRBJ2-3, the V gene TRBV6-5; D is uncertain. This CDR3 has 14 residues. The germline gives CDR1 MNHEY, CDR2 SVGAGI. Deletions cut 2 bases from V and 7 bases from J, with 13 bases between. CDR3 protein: CASSYARSSYTQYF. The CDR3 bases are TGTGCCAGCAGTTACGCGCGTAGTTCGTATACGCAGTATTTT.